This T cell receptor beta chain was profiled in a study of beta chain features in type 1 diabetes. Study results and limitations: Shortening of TCRB CDR3s, moderate but significant, appeared in all four CD4+ subsets of Type 1 diabetes patients.

The sequenced template was cDNA made from the entire isolated RNA. Method: immunoSEQ multiplex PCR; TCRdb's copy keeps in-frame clones and lacks some. The repertoire holds about 40,000 clones, with more than 40% as singletons. This clone came up a few times. Its antigen remains unknown. V lost 4 bases and J 3 bases, leaving 10 bases between the germline ends. CDR1 is LNHDA, CDR2 SQIVND, per germline (reference sequence). The CDR3 covers 13 residues. The chain uses TRBV19 and TRBJ2-7; D is possibly TRBD1 (6 bases). This sequence originates from a woman aged 18-29 years in good health. The sequencing input was central memory CD4+ T cells from blood. The CDR3 loop reads CASSTGQRYEQYF. In DNA, the CDR3 is TGTGCCAGTAGTACGGGACAACGCTACGAGCAGTACTTC.